This TCR beta chain was retrieved from a study of shared clonotypes between healthy human individuals. Genomic DNA of every subset was divided equally among multiple immunoSEQ plates. Each PCR replicate from the sorted subsets contained 200 to 250 ng DNA, which is some 31,000 T cell genomes. The data were produced by immunoSEQ multiplex PCR, yet TCRdb's version contains in-frame clones alone and is incomplete. The table includes more than 2,000,000 clones, 80% to 95% detected once. The CDR3 sequence is 15 residues long. The V end was cut by 2 bases, the J end by 0 bases, with 5 bases between. CDR1 is PRHDT, CDR2 FYEKMQ, per germline (reference sequence).

This receptor was taken from a man younger than 30 in good health. Some clones in this sample may be carry-over from other donors' samples. V usage is TRBV13 and J usage is TRBJ2-6; unclear D gene. Sequencing was carried out using naive CD4+ T cells from PBMCs. The subset is: CD45RA+ positively selected. This chain's CDR3 is CASSLMGSGANVLTF. The CDR3 nucleotides read TGTGCCAGCAGCTTAATGGGCTCTGGGGCCAACGTCCTGACTTTC. The full variable domain, rest sourced from reference TRBV13 and TRBJ2-6, is AAGVIQSPRHLIKEKRETATLKCYPIPRHDTVYWYQQGPGQDPQFLISFYEKMQSDKGSIPDRFSAQQFSDYHSELNMSSLELGDSALYFCASSLMGSGANVLTFGAGSRLTVL.